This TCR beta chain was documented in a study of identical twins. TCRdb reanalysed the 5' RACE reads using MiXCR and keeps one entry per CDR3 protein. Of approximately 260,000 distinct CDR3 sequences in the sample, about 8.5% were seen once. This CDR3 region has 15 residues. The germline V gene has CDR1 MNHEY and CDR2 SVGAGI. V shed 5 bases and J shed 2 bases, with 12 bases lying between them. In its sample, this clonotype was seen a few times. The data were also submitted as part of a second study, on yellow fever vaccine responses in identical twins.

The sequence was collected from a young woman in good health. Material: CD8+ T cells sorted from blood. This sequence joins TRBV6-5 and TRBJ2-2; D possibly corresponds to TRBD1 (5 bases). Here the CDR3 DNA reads TGTGCCAGCAGTAACCGACAGACCAACACCGGGGAGCTGTTTTTT. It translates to CASSNRQTNTGELFF.